This T cell receptor (beta chain) was captured by sequencing in a study of blood T cells in healthy people across ages. The authors ran a second PCR of 7 to 11 cycles using a sample-barcoded 5' primer and a J-beta primer mix. TCRdb used MiXCR to reprocess the 5' RACE reads, holding one entry per CDR3 protein. The sample has 1 million to 1.2 million distinct CDR3 sequences; 30% to 40% are singletons. V shed 8 bases and J shed 0 bases, with 13 bases lying between them. This CDR3 region has 14 residues. The germline V gene has CDR1 MDHEN and CDR2 SYDVKM. For this clonotype: Its antigen remains unidentified.

Points from the study as a whole: Relative to aged donors, long-lived donors carried more naive CD4+ cells and displayed higher diversity.

The sequencing input was blood. The chain links TRBV28 to TRBJ1-1, with TRBD1 as a possible D gene (5 bases). This sequence was found in a man between 18 and 35 years old in good health. CDR3 coding DNA: TGTGCCAGCGGTTCAGGGAGCATGAACACTGAAGCTTTCTTT. Its protein is CASGSGSMNTEAFF.